This TCR beta chain was captured by sequencing in a study of shared clonotypes between healthy human individuals. Overall study results and limits: How much donors shared clonotypes was expected to be affected by sequencing depth.

The assay used deep level. This table comes from immunoSEQ multiplex PCR, and its TCRdb copy is limited to in-frame clones, with some not included. The table shows hundreds of thousands of clones, with roughly 73% occurring only once. About this clone: Its matching antigen is unknown.

The specimen was memory CD4+ T cells sorted from blood. Subset here: CD45RA-negative fraction. The sequence was obtained from a woman in her twenties or thirties in good health.

CDR3 DNA: TGTGCCAGCAGCCCCTGGGGCACAGATACGCAGTATTTT. Its protein is CASSPWGTDTQYF. This rearrangement joins TRBV5-4 to TRBJ2-3; D not resolved. This CDR3 has 13 amino acids. V was shortened by 4 bases and J by 1 base, with 7 bases between the two germline ends. Germline CDR1 SGHNT, CDR2 YYREEE (reference sequence).